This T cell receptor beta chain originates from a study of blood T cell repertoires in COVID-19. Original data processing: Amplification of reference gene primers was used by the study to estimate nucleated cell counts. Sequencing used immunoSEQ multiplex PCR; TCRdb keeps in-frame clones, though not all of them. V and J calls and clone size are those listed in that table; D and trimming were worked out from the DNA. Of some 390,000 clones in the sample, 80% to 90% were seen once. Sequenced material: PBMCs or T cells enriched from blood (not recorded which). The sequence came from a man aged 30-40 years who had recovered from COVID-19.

CDR3 amino acids: CASSLGSSETQYF. In DNA form, the CDR3 reads TGTGCCAGCAGCTTAGGATCTAGCGAGACCCAGTACTTC. The V gene is TRBV11-2, the J gene TRBJ2-5; D may be TRBD2 (5 bases). CDR1 is SGHAT, CDR2 FQNNGV, per germline. The CDR3 runs 13 residues. Trimming took 1 base from V and 5 from J, leaving 8 bases between them.